Below, 9 T cell receptor beta chains from the same sample are listed, as sequenced in a study of T cells in Graves' hyperthyroidism and ophthalmopathy. TCR beta CDR3 regions were amplified from RNA. TCR CDR3 underwent first-round RT-PCR with the HTBI primer set. TCRdb processed the multiplex PCR reads anew with MiXCR; each CDR3 protein has one entry. This table has about 420,000 distinct CDR3 sequences, around 16% appearing once. The source material was blood. Receptors were obtained from a young woman with Graves' hyperthyroidism.

The chain uses TRBV12-3 or TRBV12-4 and TRBJ2-1, with D tentatively TRBD1 (6 bases). The CDR3 consists of 13 residues. V was trimmed by 6 bases and J by 6 bases, leaving 12 bases between them. The CDR3 loop is CASRGAGTNEQFF. CDR3 coding DNA: TGTGCCAGCAGGGGGGCCGGTACCAATGAGCAGTTCTTC.

This clonotype was picked up many times. The V call is TRBV7-2, the J call TRBJ1-2, with 7 bases lining up with TRBD1. CDR1 and CDR2 from the germline V gene are SGHTA and FQGNSA. V lost 5 bases, J lost 3 bases, and 9 bases stayed unmatched. The length of the CDR3 is 15 residues. The CDR3 reads CASSDKQGSHYGYTF. CDR3 nucleotides: TGTGCCAGCAGCGATAAACAGGGGTCCCACTATGGCTACACCTTC.

In this sample, this clonotype turned up many times. J is TRBJ2-2 and V is TRBV2; perhaps D is TRBD1 or TRBD2 (5 bases each). Per germline, CDR1 SNHLY and CDR2 FYNNEI. Trimming shortened V by 1 base and J by 6 bases, and 6 bases separated the two germline ends. The CDR3 loop spans 13 amino acids. The CDR3 DNA reads as TGTGCCAGCAGTGAAGAGGGACCCGGGGAGCTGTTTTTT. Its protein is CASSEEGPGELFF. The full variable domain, its missing parts supplied by reference TRBV2 and TRBJ2-2, is EPEVTQTPSHQVTQMGQEVILRCVPISNHLYFYWYRQILGQKVEFLVSFYNNEISEKSEIFDDQFSVERPDGSNFTLKIRSTKLEDSAMYFCASSEEGPGELFFGEGSRLTVL.

This clonotype was counted ten times or more. This chain connects TRBV20-1 to TRBJ1-2, with D possibly matching TRBD1 (5 bases). Per germline, CDR1 DFQATT and CDR2 SNEGSKA (reference sequence). The CDR3 loop spans 10 amino acids. With 2 bases removed from V and 7 bases from J, the gap between germline ends came to 5 bases. The CDR3, as DNA: TGCAGTGCTAGACAGGGTGGCTACACCTTC. It is translated as CSARQGGYTF.

The gene calls are TRBV10-2 and TRBJ1-1; D gene uncertain. V lost 2 bases to trimming and J lost 11 bases, with 9 bases between them. The germline V gene encodes CDR1 WSHSY and CDR2 SAAADI. The CDR3 is 11 amino acids. The CDR3 DNA follows: TGCGCCAGCAGTGAGGACCGTGGGGCTTTCTTT. Translation gives CASSEDRGAFF.

This clonotype turned up a few times. The chain is built from TRBV10-3 and TRBJ2-3, with 8 positions matching TRBD2. Germline CDR1 reads ENHRY; CDR2 reads SYGVKD. The length of the CDR3 is 15 residues. V gave up 7 bases and J gave up 3 bases; unmatched junction bases: 9. CDR3 loop: CAITGGGAGTDTQYF. Written as DNA, the CDR3 is TGTGCCATCACCGGGGGGGGCGCAGGGACAGATACGCAGTATTTT.

This clonotype has a count of ten or more. The chain uses TRBV7-9 and TRBJ2-7; D unresolved. The CDR3 runs to 13 residues. Trimming pared 5 bases from V and 4 bases from J, leaving 12 bases between. Looked up from germline, CDR1 is SEHNR and CDR2 is FQNEAQ (reference sequence). In DNA, the CDR3 is TGTGCCAGCAGCCCTACACAGAAGTACGAGCAGTACTTC. Translating it yields CASSPTQKYEQYF. The variable domain in full, with the rest retrieved from reference TRBV7-9 and TRBJ2-7, is DTGVSQNPRHKITKRGQNVTFRCDPISEHNRLYWYRQTLGQGPEFLTYFQNEAQLEKSRLLSDRFSAERPKGSFSTLEIQRTEQGDSAMYLCASSPTQKYEQYFGPGTRLTVT.

In its sample, this clonotype was seen a few times. The rearrangement joins TRBV19 to TRBJ2-6, with TRBD1 identical over 8 bases. CDR1 is LNHDA, CDR2 SQIVND, per germline (reference sequence). There are 16 residues in the CDR3. The J segment lost 1 base and the V segment lost 8 bases, leaving 7 bases of the junction unmatched. Written as DNA, the CDR3 is TGTGCCAGTCAGCAGGGGGCTCGTTCTGGGGCCAACGTCCTGACTTTC. Its protein is CASQQGARSGANVLTF.

This chain uses TRBV4-1 with TRBJ2-3; tentatively, D is TRBD1 or TRBD2 (6 bases each). CDR3 length: 17 residues. The germline CDR1 and CDR2 sequences are MGHRA and YSYEKL. Trimming shortened V by 0 bases and J by 6 bases, and 19 bases separated the two germline ends. CDR3 loop: CASSQDILGGASDTQYF. As DNA, the CDR3 is TGCGCCAGCAGCCAAGATATATTGGGGGGCGCGTCCGATACGCAGTATTTT.